These 21 T cell receptor beta chains share one sample of origin, sequenced in a study of blood T cell repertoires in COVID-19. TCRdb keeps only in-frame clones here, not all; method: immunoSEQ multiplex PCR. This table has roughly 96,000 clones, roughly 80% appearing once. Sequencing input: peripheral blood. Source of these receptors: a man older than 75 with acute or convalescent COVID-19.

The chain employs TRBV7-2 and TRBJ2-1, with D maybe TRBD2 (7 bases). V shed 1 base and J shed 7 bases, with 14 bases lying between them. The germline V gene has CDR1 SGHTA and CDR2 FQGNSA. The CDR3 sequence is 15 residues long. CDR3: CASSLVAGASNEQFF. The DNA for the CDR3 is TGTGCCAGCAGCTTAGTTGCGGGGGCTAGTAATGAGCAGTTCTTC. Combining the CDR3 with reference TRBV7-2 and TRBJ2-1 gives the whole variable domain GAGVSQSPSNKVTEKGKDVELRCDPISGHTALYWYRQSLGQGLEFLIYFQGNSAPDKSGLPSDRFSAERTGGSVSTLTIQRTQQEDSAVYLCASSLVAGASNEQFFGPGTRLTVL.

V gene TRBV27 combines with J gene TRBJ1-3; D unclear. The germline CDR1 and CDR2 sequences are MNHEY and SMNVEV (reference sequence). Trimming removed 2 bases at V and 0 bases at J, with 8 bases between. The CDR3 runs to 15 residues. CDR3 nucleotides: TGTGCCAGCAGTTTAACTGGTCTCTCTGGAAACACCATATATTTT. Protein sequence: CASSLTGLSGNTIYF.

This rearrangement joins TRBV5-1 to TRBJ2-2, with D tentatively TRBD1 (6 bases). V was cut by 0 bases and J by 7 bases, with 13 bases left in between. The CDR3 totals 15 residues. CDR1 SGHRS and CDR2 YFSETQ come from the germline V gene. The CDR3 sequence: CASSLDRVAVGELFF. The CDR3 DNA reads as TGCGCCAGCAGCTTGGACAGGGTCGCTGTCGGGGAGCTGTTTTTT.

The chain couples TRBV15 to TRBJ2-5; 7 bases match TRBD1. J lost 7 bases, V lost 1 base, and 3 bases had no gene match. Germline CDR1 is LNHNV and CDR2 is YYDKDF (reference sequence). The CDR3 loop spans 13 amino acids. CDR3 sequence (DNA): TGTGCCACCAGCAGAGGACAGGGTTTGACCCAGTACTTC. It is translated as CATSRGQGLTQYF.

This clone has more than one count but fewer than ten. V usage is TRBV24-1 and J usage is TRBJ1-2; D gene unclear. Germline V gives CDR1 KGHDR, CDR2 SFDVKD. With 10 bases removed from V and 0 bases from J, the gap between germline ends came to 8 bases. The CDR3 totals 12 residues. As DNA, the CDR3 is TGTGCCACTGAGGACTCTAACTATGGCTACACCTTC. It codes for CATEDSNYGYTF.

This clone was counted a few times. CDR3 sequence reads: CASAGGGGLFRSPLHF. For the CDR3, the DNA is TGTGCCAGCGCAGGTGGGGGGGGATTGTTTCGTTCACCCCTCCACTTT. The chain uses TRBV7-9 and TRBJ1-6; weak D call: TRBD1 (5 bases). Germline CDR1 reads SEHNR; CDR2 reads FQNEAQ (reference sequence). Trimming took 8 bases from V and 9 from J, leaving 23 bases between them. The CDR3 runs to 16 residues.

CDR3 nucleotides: TGTGCCAGCAGCTTACAGGCCACGAACACCGGGGAGCTGTTTTTT. Its protein product is CASSLQATNTGELFF. The rearrangement joins TRBV7-6 to TRBJ2-2; D is unresolved. With 2 bases removed from V and 0 bases from J, the gap between germline ends came to 7 bases. Germline V gene sequence: CDR1 SGHVS, CDR2 FNYEAQ. This CDR3 region has 15 residues.

The rearrangement uses TRBV5-1 and TRBJ2-1; 7 bases map to TRBD2. The V segment lost 5 bases and the J segment 1 base; nucleotides outside the gene matches: 15. Per germline, CDR1 SGHRS and CDR2 YFSETQ. The CDR3 loop spans 18 amino acids. As DNA, the CDR3 is TGCGCCAGCAGACCGGGACTACTAGAACGAGAATCCTACAATGAGCAGTTCTTC. Protein product: CASRPGLLERESYNEQFF.

The table lists this clone with a few counts. Other nucleotide sequences in the sample specify the same CDR3. This chain uses TRBV18 with TRBJ1-1, with 10 bases matching TRBD1. The germline CDR1 and CDR2 sequences are KGHSH and LQKENI. The CDR3 is made up of 14 amino acids. V lost 3 bases to trimming and J lost 6 bases; unmatched junction nucleotides: 4. In DNA form, the CDR3 reads TGTGCCAGCTCACCGGGACAGGGGAGGGCTGAAGCTTTCTTT. Its translation: CASSPGQGRAEAFF.

In this sample, this clone turned up a few times. The chain carries TRBV6-5 and TRBJ2-7, with D possibly TRBD2 on 6 matching bases. Germline CDR1 and CDR2: MNHEY and SVGAGI. The CDR3 is made up of 14 amino acids. Trimming removed 6 bases at V and 4 bases at J, with 16 bases between. The CDR3 DNA reads as TGTGCCAGCAGCGCAACGTGGGCGGGGTACGAGCAGTACTTC. It yields the protein CASSATWAGYEQYF.

The V and J genes are TRBV19 and TRBJ1-1, with D tentatively TRBD1 (6 bases). Trimming left V 6 bases short and J 1 base short, with 12 bases between. Per germline, CDR1 LNHDA and CDR2 SQIVND (reference sequence). The length of the CDR3 is 14 residues. In DNA, the CDR3 is TGTGCCAGTAGGGGGCAGGGGTGGAACACTGAAGCTTTCTTT. Protein product: CASRGQGWNTEAFF.

V usage is TRBV7-2 and J usage is TRBJ1-3; 9 positions agree with TRBD1. The CDR3 sequence is 15 residues long. V lost 5 bases and J lost 4; bases outside the gene matches: 6. Germline CDR1 is SGHTA and CDR2 is FQGNSA. The CDR3: CASSPGTGPGNTIYF. The CDR3 DNA follows: TGTGCCAGCAGCCCGGGGACAGGGCCAGGAAACACCATATATTTT.

This clone was counted only a few times. This rearrangement joins TRBV11-2 to TRBJ1-2, with D perhaps matching TRBD1 (6 bases). V was pared by 4 bases and J by 5 bases, with 20 bases between. The CDR3 runs 16 residues. Germline V gives CDR1 SGHAT, CDR2 FQNNGV. CDR3 residues: CASSSITGRVGYGYTF. For the CDR3, the DNA is TGTGCCAGCAGCTCGATAACAGGGCGGGTAGGGTATGGCTACACCTTC.

The chain has TRBV5-1 and TRBJ2-3; D is unclear. There are 12 residues in the CDR3. Trimming took off 4 bases at V and 10 bases at J, with 13 bases between the two ends. In germline, CDR1 is SGHRS, CDR2 YFSETQ. The CDR3 loop reads CASSPQPPPQYF. In DNA, the CDR3 is TGCGCCAGCAGCCCACAACCCCCCCCGCAGTATTTT.

The chain is built from TRBV14 and TRBJ1-1; D may be TRBD1 (5 bases). Germline loops: CDR1 SGHDN, CDR2 FVKESK. V was trimmed by 4 bases and J by 1 base, leaving 13 bases between them. The length of the CDR3 is 15 residues. In DNA, the CDR3 is TGTGCCAGCAGCCCTATCGGGCAGGGGAACACTGAAGCTTTCTTT. This sequence encodes CASSPIGQGNTEAFF.

The CDR3 spells CASSSTMGQDNSPLHF. The CDR3 bases are TGCGCCAGCAGCTCCACGATGGGACAAGATAATTCACCCCTCCACTTT. The rearrangement links TRBV5-1 to TRBJ1-6, with D maybe TRBD1 (6 bases). V lost 3 bases and J 5 bases, leaving 15 bases between the germline ends. CDR1 SGHRS and CDR2 YFSETQ come from the germline V gene. This CDR3 has 16 amino acids. Supplemented by reference TRBV5-1 and TRBJ1-6, the full variable domain reads KAGVTQTPRYLIKTRGQQVTLSCSPISGHRSVSWYQQTPGQGLQFLFEYFSETQRNKGNFPGRFSGRQFSNSRSEMNVSTLELGDSALYLCASSSTMGQDNSPLHFGNGTRLTVT.

In this sample, this clone turned up a few times. The chain combines TRBV29-1 with TRBJ1-1; TRBD1 matches 7 bases. The CDR3 extends over 12 amino acids. The junction had 3 bases not matched to a gene; V was cut back by 7 bases and J by 1 base. Germline CDR1 reads SQVTM; CDR2 reads ANQGSEA. The CDR3, as DNA: TGCAGCGGGGGACAGACGAACACTGAAGCTTTCTTT. Its translation is CSGGQTNTEAFF. The variable domain in full, with the rest retrieved from reference TRBV29-1 and TRBJ1-1, is SAVISQKPSRDICQRGTSLTIQCQVDSQVTMMFWYRQQPGQSLTLIATANQGSEATYESGFVIDKFPISRPNLTFSTLTVSNMSPEDSSIYLCSGGQTNTEAFFGQGTRLTVV.

Written as DNA, the CDR3 is TGCGCCAGCAGCCAAGCCGGGGATACGCAGTATTTT. Encoded protein: CASSQAGDTQYF. V is TRBV4-3 and J is TRBJ2-3, with D hard to call. This CDR3 contains 12 residues. The germline V gene has CDR1 LGHNA and CDR2 YSLEER. Trimming took off 1 base at V and 6 bases at J, with 5 bases between the two ends.

V is TRBV18 and J is TRBJ2-7; no clear D gene. Trimming stripped 3 bases from V and 0 bases from J, with 6 bases between. Germline V CDR1 and CDR2: KGHSH, LQKENI. The CDR3 extends over 13 amino acids. CDR3 in DNA: TGTGCCAGCTCACCCAGTATCTCCTACGAGCAGTACTTC. Amino acid sequence: CASSPSISYEQYF.

This rearrangement joins TRBV18 to TRBJ1-5; D remains unclear. The CDR3 is made up of 15 amino acids. From germline, CDR1 is KGHSH and CDR2 LQKENI. V dropped 0 bases and J dropped 6 bases, with 12 bases sitting between them. The CDR3 loop is CASSPPPGGSQPQHF. CDR3 coding DNA: TGTGCCAGCTCACCACCTCCGGGTGGAAGTCAGCCCCAGCATTTT.

The chain uses TRBV7-2 and TRBJ2-5; TRBD2 might be the D (6 bases). CDR3 length: 15 amino acids. The V and J ends lost 0 bases and 5 bases respectively, with 13 bases between them. Per germline, CDR1 SGHTA and CDR2 FQGNSA. The CDR3 loop reads CASSLAMTRSETQYF. The DNA for the CDR3 is TGTGCCAGCAGCTTAGCGATGACTAGAAGTGAGACCCAGTACTTC.